This TCR beta chain was obtained from a study of T cell changes during pregnancy in multiple sclerosis. Assay: immunoSEQ multiplex PCR; the TCRdb copy retains only in-frame clones and omits some. Among tens of thousands of clones listed, 89% were seen once. Unmatched junction bases numbered 5, after V lost 3 bases and J lost 6 bases. Germline V gene data show CDR1 as LNHDA and CDR2 as SQIVND (reference sequence). The length of the CDR3 is 14 residues. The gene calls are TRBV19 and TRBJ1-5; TRBD1 matches at 7 bases. The sample here was peripheral blood, taken in the first trimester of pregnancy. The receptor was isolated from a female donor in good health, enrolled as a control in a pregnancy study. As DNA, the CDR3 is TGTGCCAGTAGTATTGACAGGGCCGGTCAGCCCCAGCATTTT. This sequence encodes CASSIDRAGQPQHF.